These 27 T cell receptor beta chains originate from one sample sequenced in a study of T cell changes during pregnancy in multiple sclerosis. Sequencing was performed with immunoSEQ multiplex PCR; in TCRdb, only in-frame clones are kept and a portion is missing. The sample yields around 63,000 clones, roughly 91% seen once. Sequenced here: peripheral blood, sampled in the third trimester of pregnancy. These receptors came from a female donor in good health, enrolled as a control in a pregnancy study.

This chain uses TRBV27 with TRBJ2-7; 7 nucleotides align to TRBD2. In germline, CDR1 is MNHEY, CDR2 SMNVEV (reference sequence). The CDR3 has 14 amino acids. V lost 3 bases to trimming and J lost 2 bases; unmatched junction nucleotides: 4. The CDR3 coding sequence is TGTGCCAGCAGTTTGGGGGGGGAGGCCTACGAGCAGTACTTC. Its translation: CASSLGGEAYEQYF.

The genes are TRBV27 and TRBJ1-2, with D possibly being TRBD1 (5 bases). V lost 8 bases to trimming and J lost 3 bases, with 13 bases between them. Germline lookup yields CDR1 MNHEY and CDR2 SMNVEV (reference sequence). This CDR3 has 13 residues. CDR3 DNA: TGTGCCAGCGGCCACTCCAGGGACTATGGCTACACCTTC. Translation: CASGHSRDYGYTF.

DNA of the CDR3: TGTGCCAGCAGCGTGGGGTCAGACACTGAAGCTTTCTTT. Residues: CASSVGSDTEAFF. V is TRBV5-4 and J is TRBJ1-1; no clear D gene. This CDR3 contains 13 residues. With 4 bases removed from V and 3 bases from J, the gap between germline ends came to 10 bases. CDR1 SGHNT and CDR2 YYREEE come from the germline V gene (reference sequence).

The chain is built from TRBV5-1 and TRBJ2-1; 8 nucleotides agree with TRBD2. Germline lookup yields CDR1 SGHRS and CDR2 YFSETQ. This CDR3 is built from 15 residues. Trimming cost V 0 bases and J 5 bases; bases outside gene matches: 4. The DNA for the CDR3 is TGCGCCAGCAGCTTGGGGGGACTAGTGGACAATGAGCAGTTCTTC. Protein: CASSLGGLVDNEQFF.

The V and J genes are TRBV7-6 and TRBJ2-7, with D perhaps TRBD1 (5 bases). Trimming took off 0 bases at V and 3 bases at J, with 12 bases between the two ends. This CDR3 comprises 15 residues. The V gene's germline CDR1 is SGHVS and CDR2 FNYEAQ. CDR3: CASSLAAGSVYEQYF. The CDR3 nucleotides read TGTGCCAGCAGCTTAGCGGCAGGGTCCGTCTACGAGCAGTACTTC.

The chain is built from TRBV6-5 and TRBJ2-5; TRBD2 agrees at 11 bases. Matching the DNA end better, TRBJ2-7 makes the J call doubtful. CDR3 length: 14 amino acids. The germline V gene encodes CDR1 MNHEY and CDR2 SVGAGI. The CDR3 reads CASSRLAGPYEQYF. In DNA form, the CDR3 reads TGTGCCAGCAGTCGACTAGCGGGGCCCTACGAGCAGTACTTC.

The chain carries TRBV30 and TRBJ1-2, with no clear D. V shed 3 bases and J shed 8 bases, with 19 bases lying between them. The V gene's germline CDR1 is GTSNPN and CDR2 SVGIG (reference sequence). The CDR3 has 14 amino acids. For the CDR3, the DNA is TGTGCCTGGAGGGGTACGTGGAGGGATGACGGCTACACCTTC. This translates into CAWRGTWRDDGYTF. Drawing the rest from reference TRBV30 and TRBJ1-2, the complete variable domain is SQTIHQWPATLVQPVGSPLSLECTVEGTSNPNLYWYRQAAGRGLQLLFYSVGIGQISSEVPQNLSASRPQDRQFILSSKKLLLSDSGFYLCAWRGTWRDDGYTFGSGTRLTVV.

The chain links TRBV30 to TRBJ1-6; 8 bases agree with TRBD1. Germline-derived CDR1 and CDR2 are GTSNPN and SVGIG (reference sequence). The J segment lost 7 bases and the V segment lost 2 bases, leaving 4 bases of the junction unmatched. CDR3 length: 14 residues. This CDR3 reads CAWSQGDRNSPLHF. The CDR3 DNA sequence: TGTGCCTGGAGTCAAGGGGACAGGAATTCACCCCTCCACTTT.

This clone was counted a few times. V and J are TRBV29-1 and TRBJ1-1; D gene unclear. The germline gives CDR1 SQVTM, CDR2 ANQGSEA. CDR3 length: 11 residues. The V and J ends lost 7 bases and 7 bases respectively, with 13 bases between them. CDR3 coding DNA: TGCAGCGGGGAAATAGAGGGTGAAGCTTTCTTT. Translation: CSGEIEGEAFF.

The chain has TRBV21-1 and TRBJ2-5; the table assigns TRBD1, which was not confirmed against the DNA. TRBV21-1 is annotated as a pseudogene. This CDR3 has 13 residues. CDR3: CASGLTGVRTQYF. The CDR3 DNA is TGTGCCAGCGGATTGACAGGGGTCAGGACCCAGTACTTC.

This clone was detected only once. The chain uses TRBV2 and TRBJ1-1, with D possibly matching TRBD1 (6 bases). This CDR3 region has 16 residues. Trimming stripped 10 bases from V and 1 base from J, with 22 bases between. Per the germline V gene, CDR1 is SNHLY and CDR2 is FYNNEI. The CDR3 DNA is TGTGCCACGAGGGGCCGGGGGGCGCAGGGGAACACTGAAGCTTTCTTT. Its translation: CATRGRGAQGNTEAFF. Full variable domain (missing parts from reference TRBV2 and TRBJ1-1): EPEVTQTPSHQVTQMGQEVILRCVPISNHLYFYWYRQILGQKVEFLVSFYNNEISEKSEIFDDQFSVERPDGSNFTLKIRSTKLEDSAMYFCATRGRGAQGNTEAFFGQGTRLTVV.

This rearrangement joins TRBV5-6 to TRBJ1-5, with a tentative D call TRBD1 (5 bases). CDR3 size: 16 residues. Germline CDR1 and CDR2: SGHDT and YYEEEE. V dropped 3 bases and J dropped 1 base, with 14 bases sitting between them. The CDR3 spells CASSSISAGSNQPQHF. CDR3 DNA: TGTGCCAGCAGCTCGATCTCGGCAGGGAGCAATCAGCCCCAGCATTTT. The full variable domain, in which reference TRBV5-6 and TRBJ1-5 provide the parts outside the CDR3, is DAGVTQSPTHLIKTRGQQVTLRCSPKSGHDTVSWYQQALGQGPQFIFQYYEEEERQRGNFPDRFSGHQFPNYSSELNVNALLLGDSALYLCASSSISAGSNQPQHFGDGTRLSIL.

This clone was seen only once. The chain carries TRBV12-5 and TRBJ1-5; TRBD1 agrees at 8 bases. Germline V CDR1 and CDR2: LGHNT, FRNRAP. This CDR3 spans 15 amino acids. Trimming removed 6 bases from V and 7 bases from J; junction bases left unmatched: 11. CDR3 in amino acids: CASGPGRNRGQPQHF. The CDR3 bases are TGTGCTAGTGGCCCAGGACGGAACAGGGGGCAGCCCCAGCATTTT. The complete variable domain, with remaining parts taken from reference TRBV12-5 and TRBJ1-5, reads DARVTQTPRHKVTEMGQEVTMRCQPILGHNTVFWYRQTMMQGLELLAYFRNRAPLDDSGMPKDRFSAEMPDATLATLKIQPSEPRDSAVYFCASGPGRNRGQPQHFGDGTRLSIL.

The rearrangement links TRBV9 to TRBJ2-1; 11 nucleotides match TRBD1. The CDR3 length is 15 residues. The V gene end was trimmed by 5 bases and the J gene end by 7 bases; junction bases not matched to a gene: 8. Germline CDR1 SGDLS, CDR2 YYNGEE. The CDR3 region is CASRETGTGGNEQFF. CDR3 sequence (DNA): TGTGCCAGCAGAGAAACCGGGACAGGGGGAAATGAGCAGTTCTTC.

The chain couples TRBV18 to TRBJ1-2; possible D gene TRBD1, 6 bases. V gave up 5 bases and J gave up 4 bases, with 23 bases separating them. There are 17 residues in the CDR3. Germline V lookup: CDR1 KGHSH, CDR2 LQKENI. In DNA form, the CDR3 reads TGTGCCAGCTCATCAGGGGTCAGGGATCATCTCGGCTATGGCTACACCTTC. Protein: CASSSGVRDHLGYGYTF.

The CDR3 sequence is CASSFLGGTYEQYF. The CDR3 region has the DNA TGCGCCAGCAGCTTCCTCGGGGGTACGTACGAGCAGTACTTC. This chain connects TRBV5-1 to TRBJ2-7; possibly TRBD2 for D (6 bases). The V gene's germline CDR1 is SGHRS and CDR2 YFSETQ. The ends were cut back, 2 bases at V and 4 bases at J, with 13 bases in the middle. The CDR3 runs 14 residues.

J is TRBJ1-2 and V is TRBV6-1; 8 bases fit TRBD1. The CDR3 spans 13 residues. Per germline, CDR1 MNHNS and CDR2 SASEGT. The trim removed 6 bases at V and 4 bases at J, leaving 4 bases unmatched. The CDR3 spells CASSDGQGYGYTF. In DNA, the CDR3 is TGTGCCAGCAGCGACGGACAGGGCTATGGCTACACCTTC.

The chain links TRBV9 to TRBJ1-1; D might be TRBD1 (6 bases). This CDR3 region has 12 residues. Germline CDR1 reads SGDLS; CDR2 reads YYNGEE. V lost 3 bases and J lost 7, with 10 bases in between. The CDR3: CASSDTGIEAFF. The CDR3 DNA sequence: TGTGCCAGCAGCGACACAGGGATTGAAGCTTTCTTT.

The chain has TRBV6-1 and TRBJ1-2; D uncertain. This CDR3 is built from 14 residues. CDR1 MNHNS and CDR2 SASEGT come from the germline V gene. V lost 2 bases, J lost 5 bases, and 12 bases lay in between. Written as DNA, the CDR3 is TGTGCCAGCAGTGAAAGGAGGTTTTTTTATGGCTACACCTTC. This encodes CASSERRFFYGYTF.

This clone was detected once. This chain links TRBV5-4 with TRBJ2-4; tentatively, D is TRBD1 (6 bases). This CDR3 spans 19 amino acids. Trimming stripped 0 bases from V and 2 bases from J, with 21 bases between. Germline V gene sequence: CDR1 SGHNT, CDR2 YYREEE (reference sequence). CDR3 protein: CASSLGGLGLGTTKNIQYF. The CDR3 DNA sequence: TGTGCCAGCAGCTTGGGAGGGCTAGGACTCGGGACAACCAAAAACATTCAGTACTTC.

The CDR3 sequence: CSAFVQGEGNYGYTF. The DNA of the CDR3 is TGCAGCGCCTTCGTACAGGGGGAAGGTAACTATGGCTACACCTTC. The chain joins TRBV29-1 to TRBJ1-2; 8 nucleotides align to TRBD1. The CDR3 length is 15 residues. The junction had 11 bases not matched to a gene; V was cut back by 7 bases and J by 1 base. The germline CDR1 and CDR2 sequences are SQVTM and ANQGSEA.

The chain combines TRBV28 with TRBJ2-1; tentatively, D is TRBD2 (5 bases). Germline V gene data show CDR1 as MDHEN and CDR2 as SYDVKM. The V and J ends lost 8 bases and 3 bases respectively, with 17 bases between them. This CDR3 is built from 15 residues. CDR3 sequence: CASAKRESSYNEQFF. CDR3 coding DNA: TGTGCCAGCGCAAAGAGGGAGTCGAGCTACAATGAGCAGTTCTTC.

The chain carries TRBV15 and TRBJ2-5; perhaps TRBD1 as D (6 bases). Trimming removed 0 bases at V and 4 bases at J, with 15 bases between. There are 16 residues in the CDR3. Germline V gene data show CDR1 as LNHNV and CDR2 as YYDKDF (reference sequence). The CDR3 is CATSRDPTGLGETQYF. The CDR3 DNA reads TGTGCCACCAGCAGAGATCCCACAGGGTTGGGAGAGACCCAGTACTTC.

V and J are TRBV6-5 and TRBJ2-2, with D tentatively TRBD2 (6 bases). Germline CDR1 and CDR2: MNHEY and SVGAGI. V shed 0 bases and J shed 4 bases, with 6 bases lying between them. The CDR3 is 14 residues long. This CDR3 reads CASSYSGGTGELFF. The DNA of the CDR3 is TGTGCCAGCAGTTACTCCGGGGGCACCGGGGAGCTGTTTTTT.

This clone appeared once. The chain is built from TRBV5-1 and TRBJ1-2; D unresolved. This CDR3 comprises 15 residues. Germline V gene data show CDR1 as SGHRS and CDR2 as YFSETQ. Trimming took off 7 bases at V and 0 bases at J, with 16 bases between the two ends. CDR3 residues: CASRRNTEPNYGYTF. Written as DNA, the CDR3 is TGCGCCAGCCGAAGAAATACAGAACCTAACTATGGCTACACCTTC. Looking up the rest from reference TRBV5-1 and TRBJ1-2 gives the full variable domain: KAGVTQTPRYLIKTRGQQVTLSCSPISGHRSVSWYQQTPGQGLQFLFEYFSETQRNKGNFPGRFSGRQFSNSRSEMNVSTLELGDSALYLCASRRNTEPNYGYTFGSGTRLTVV.

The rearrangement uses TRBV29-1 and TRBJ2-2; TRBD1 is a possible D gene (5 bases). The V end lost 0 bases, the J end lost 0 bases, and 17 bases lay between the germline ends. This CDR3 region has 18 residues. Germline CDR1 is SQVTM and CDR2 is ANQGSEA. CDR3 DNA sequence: TGCAGCGTTGAAGATCCGGGCAGGGTAGGGTCGAACACCGGGGAGCTGTTTTTT. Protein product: CSVEDPGRVGSNTGELFF.

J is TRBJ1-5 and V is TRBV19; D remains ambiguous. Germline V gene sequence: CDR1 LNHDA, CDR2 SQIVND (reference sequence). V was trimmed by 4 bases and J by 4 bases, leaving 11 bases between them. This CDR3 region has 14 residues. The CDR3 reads CASSTNSGNQPQHF. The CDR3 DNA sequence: TGTGCCAGTAGTACGAACAGTGGGAATCAGCCCCAGCATTTT.